What follows describes a single T cell receptor beta chain. This CDR3 is 14 amino acids long. The trim removed 1 base at V and 2 bases at J, leaving 2 bases unmatched. Germline CDR1 and CDR2: SGHVS and FQNEAQ. The record originates from a study of T cell responses to AZD1222 COVID-19 vaccine. Profiling relied on immunoSEQ multiplex PCR, and the TCRdb table lists in-frame clones only, not all of them. This sample has around 180,000 clones, with roughly 93% found just once. This clonotype originated in an adult in good health. The sequences come from peripheral blood, collected on day 0 of AZD1222 vaccination. The rearrangement uses TRBV7-8 and TRBJ2-7, with 7 bases identical to TRBD1. DNA for the CDR3: TGTGCCAGCAGCTTAGGAGGGGGCCCCTACGAGCAGTACTTC. It is translated as CASSLGGGPYEQYF.